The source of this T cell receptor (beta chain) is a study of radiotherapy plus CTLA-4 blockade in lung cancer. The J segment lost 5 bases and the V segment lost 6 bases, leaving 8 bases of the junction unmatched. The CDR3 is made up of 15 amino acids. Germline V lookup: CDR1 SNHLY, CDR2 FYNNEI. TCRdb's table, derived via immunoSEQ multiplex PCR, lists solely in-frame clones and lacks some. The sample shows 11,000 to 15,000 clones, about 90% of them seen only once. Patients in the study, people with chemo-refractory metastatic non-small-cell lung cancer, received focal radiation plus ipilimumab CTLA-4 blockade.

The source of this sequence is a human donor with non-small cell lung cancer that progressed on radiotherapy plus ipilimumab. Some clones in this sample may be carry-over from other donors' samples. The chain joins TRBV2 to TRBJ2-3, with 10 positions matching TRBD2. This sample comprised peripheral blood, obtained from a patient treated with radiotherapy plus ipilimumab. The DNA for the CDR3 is TGTGCCAGCAGCCTAGCGGGGGCTTTTGTAGATACGCAGTATTTT. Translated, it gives CASSLAGAFVDTQYF.